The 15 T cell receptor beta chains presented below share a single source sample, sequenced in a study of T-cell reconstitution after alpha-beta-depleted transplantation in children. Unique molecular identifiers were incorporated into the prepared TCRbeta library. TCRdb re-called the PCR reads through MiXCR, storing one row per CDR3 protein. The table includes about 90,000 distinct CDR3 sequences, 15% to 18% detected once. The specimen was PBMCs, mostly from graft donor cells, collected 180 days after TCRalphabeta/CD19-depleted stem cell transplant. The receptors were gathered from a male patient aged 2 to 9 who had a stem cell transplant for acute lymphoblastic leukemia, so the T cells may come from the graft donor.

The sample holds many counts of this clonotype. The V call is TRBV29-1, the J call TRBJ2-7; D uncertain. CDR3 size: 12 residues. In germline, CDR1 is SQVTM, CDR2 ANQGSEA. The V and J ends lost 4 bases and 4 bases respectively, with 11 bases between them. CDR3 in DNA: TGCAGCGTTGTAGGGCTAGGATACGAGCAGTACTTC. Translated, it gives CSVVGLGYEQYF.

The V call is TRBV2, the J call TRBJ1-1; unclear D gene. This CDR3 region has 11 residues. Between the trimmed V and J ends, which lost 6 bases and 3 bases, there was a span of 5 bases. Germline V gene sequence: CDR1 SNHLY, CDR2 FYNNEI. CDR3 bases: TGTGCCAGCAGGAAGGACACTGAAGCTTTCTTT. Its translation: CASRKDTEAFF.

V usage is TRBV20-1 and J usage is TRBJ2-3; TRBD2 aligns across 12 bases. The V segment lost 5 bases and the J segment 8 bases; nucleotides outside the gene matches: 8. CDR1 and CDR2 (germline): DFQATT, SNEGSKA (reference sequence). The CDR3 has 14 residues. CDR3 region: CSAPRLAGAGTQYF. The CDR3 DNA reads TGCAGTGCTCCCCGACTAGCGGGGGCCGGTACGCAGTATTTT.

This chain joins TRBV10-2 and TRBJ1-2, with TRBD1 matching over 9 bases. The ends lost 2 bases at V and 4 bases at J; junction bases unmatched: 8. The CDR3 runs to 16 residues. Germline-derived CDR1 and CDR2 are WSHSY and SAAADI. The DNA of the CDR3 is TGCGCCAGCAGTGAGCCAAGGACAGGGGCCTTCTATGGCTACACCTTC. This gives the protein CASSEPRTGAFYGYTF.

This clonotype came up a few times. The CDR3 region is CASSSLAGGLEQFF. In DNA, the CDR3 is TGTGCCAGCAGTTCATTAGCGGGGGGTCTTGAGCAGTTCTTC. The gene calls are TRBV12-3 or TRBV12-4 and TRBJ2-1; 10 positions agree with TRBD2. The CDR3 spans 14 residues. The V gene end was trimmed by 4 bases and the J gene end by 9 bases; junction bases not matched to a gene: 6.

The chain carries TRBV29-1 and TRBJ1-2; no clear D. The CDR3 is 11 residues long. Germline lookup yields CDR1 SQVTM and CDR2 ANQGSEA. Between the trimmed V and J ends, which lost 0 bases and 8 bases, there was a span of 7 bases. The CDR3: CSVEERIGYTF. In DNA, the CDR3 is TGCAGCGTTGAAGAAAGAATAGGCTACACCTTC.

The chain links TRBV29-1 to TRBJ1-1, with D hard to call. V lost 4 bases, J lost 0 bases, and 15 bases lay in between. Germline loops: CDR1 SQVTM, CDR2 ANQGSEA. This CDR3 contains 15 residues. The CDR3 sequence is CSVVARRALNTEAFF. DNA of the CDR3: TGCAGCGTTGTTGCCCGGCGGGCTTTGAACACTGAAGCTTTCTTT.

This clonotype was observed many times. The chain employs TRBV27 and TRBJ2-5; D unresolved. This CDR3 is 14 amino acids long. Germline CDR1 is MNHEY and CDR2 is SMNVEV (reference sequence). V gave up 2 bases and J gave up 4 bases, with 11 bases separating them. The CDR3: CASSLGPDGETQYF. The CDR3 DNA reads TGTGCCAGCAGTTTAGGGCCGGACGGAGAGACCCAGTACTTC.

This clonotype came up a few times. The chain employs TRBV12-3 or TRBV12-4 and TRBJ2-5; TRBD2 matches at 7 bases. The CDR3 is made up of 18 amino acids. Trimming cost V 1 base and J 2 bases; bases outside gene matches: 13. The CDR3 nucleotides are TGTGCCAGCAGTTTAGGACCTGGGGGAGGGTCCGGACAAGAGACCCAGTACTTC. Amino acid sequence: CASSLGPGGGSGQETQYF.

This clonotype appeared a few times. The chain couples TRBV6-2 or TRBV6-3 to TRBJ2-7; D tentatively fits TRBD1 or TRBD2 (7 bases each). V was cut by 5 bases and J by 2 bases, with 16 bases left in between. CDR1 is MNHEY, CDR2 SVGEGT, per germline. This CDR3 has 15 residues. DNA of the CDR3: TGTGCCAGCAGTCCCTGGGAGGGACAGACCTACGAGCAGTACTTC. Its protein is CASSPWEGQTYEQYF.

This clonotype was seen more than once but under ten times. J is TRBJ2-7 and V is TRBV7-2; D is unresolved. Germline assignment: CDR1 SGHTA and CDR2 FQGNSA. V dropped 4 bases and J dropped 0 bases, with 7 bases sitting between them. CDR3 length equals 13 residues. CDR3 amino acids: CASSSVHSYEQYF. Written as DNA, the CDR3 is TGTGCCAGCAGCTCGGTACACTCCTACGAGCAGTACTTC.

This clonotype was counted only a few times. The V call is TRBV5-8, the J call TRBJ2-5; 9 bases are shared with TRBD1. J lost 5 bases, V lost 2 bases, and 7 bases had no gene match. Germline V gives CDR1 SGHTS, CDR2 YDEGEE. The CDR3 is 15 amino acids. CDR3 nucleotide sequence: TGTGCCAGCAGCTTCGGACAGGGGAAGGGGGAGACCCAGTACTTC. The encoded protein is CASSFGQGKGETQYF.

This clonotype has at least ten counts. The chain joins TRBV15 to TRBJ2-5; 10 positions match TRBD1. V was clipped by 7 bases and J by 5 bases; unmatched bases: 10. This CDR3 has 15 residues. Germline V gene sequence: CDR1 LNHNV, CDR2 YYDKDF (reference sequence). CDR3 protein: CATTEGQGVWETQYF. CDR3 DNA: TGTGCCACCACCGAAGGACAGGGGGTGTGGGAGACCCAGTACTTC.

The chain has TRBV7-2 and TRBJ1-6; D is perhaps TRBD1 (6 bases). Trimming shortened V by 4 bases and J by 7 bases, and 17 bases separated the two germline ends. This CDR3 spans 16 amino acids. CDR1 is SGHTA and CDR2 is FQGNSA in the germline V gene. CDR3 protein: CASSSNPGEGNSPLHF. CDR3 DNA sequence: TGTGCCAGCAGCTCTAACCCAGGGGAAGGAAATTCACCCCTCCACTTT.

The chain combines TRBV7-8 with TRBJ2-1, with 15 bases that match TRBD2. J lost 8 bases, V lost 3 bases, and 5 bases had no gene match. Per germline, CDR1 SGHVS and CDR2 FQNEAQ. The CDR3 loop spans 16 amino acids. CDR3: CASSFRTSGGADEQFF. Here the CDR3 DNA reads TGTGCCAGCAGCTTCCGGACTAGCGGGGGGGCCGATGAGCAGTTCTTC.